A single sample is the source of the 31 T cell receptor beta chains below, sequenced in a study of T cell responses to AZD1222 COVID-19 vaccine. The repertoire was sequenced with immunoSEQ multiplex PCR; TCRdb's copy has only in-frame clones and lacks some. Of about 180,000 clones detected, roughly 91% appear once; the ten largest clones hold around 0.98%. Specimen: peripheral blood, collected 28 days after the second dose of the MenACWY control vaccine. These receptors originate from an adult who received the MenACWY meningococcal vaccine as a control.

The CDR3 loop reads CASSQETPGGYTF. In nucleotides, the CDR3 is TGCGCCAGCAGCCAAGAGACTCCGGGGGGCTACACCTTC. This chain uses TRBV4-1 with TRBJ1-2; D remains unclear. The CDR3 has 13 amino acids. With 0 bases removed from V and 8 bases from J, the gap between germline ends came to 10 bases. From germline, CDR1 is MGHRA and CDR2 YSYEKL.

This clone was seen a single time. Here the CDR3 reads CASREDGNYGYTF. In DNA form, the CDR3 reads TGTGCCAGCAGGGAGGACGGTAACTATGGCTACACCTTC. The chain is built from TRBV12-3 or TRBV12-4 and TRBJ1-2; D uncertain. Deletions cut 6 bases from V and 1 base from J, with 9 bases between. The CDR3 consists of 13 residues.

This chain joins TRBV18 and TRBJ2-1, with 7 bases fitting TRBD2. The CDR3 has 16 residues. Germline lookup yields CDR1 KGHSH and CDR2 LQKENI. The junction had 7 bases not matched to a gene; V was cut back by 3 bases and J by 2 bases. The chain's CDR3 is CASSPGGGRTYNEQFF. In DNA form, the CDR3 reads TGTGCCAGCTCACCTGGGGGGGGGAGAACCTACAATGAGCAGTTCTTC.

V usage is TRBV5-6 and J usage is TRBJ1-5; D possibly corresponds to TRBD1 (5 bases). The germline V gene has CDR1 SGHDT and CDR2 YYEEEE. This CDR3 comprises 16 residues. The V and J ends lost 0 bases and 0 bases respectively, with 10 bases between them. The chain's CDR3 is CASSLAHRYSNQPQHF. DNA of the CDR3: TGTGCCAGCAGCTTGGCGCACAGGTATAGCAATCAGCCCCAGCATTTT.

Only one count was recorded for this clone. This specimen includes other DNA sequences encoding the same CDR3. CDR3 DNA sequence: TGTGCCAGCAGCTTTCTAGGGAACGAGCAGTACTTC. Its protein product is CASSFLGNEQYF. The chain recombines TRBV7-9 with TRBJ2-7; D ambiguous. The CDR3 consists of 12 residues. The germline gives CDR1 SEHNR, CDR2 FQNEAQ (reference sequence). Between the trimmed V and J ends, which lost 3 bases and 5 bases, there was a span of 8 bases.

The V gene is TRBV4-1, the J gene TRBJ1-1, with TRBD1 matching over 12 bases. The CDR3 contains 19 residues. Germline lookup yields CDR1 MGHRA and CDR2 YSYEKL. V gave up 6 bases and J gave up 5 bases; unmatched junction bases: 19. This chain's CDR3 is CASSPRRGGQGASGTEAFF. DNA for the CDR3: TGCGCCAGCAGTCCCCGACGGGGGGGACAGGGGGCCTCAGGGACTGAAGCTTTCTTT.

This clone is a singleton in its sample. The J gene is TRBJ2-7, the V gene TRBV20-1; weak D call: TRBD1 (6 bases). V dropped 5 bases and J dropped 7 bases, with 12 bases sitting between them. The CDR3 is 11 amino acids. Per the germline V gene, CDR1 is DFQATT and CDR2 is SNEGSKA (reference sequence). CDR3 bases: TGCAGTGCTGCACAGGGTCAAGAGCAGTACTTC. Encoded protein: CSAAQGQEQYF.

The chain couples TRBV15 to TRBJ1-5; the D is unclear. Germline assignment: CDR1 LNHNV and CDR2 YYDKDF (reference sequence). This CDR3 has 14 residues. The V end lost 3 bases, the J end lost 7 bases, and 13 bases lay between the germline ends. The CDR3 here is CATSRPGVGQPQHF. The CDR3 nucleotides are TGTGCCACCAGCAGGCCCGGCGTAGGGCAGCCCCAGCATTTT.

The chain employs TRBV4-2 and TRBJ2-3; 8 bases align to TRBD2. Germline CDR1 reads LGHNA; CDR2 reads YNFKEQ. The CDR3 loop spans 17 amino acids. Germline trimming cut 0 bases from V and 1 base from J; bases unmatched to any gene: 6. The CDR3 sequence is CASSQDGGARGTDTQYF. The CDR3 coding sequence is TGTGCCAGCAGCCAAGACGGGGGGGCACGGGGCACAGATACGCAGTATTTT.

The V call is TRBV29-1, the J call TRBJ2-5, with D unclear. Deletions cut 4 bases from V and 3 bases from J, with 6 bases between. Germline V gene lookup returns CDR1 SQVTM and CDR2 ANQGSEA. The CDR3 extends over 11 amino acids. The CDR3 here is CSVGLKETQYF. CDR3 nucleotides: TGCAGCGTTGGCCTAAAAGAGACCCAGTACTTC. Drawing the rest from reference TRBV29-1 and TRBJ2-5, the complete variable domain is SAVISQKPSRDICQRGTSLTIQCQVDSQVTMMFWYRQQPGQSLTLIATANQGSEATYESGFVIDKFPISRPNLTFSTLTVSNMSPEDSSIYLCSVGLKETQYFGPGTRLLVL.

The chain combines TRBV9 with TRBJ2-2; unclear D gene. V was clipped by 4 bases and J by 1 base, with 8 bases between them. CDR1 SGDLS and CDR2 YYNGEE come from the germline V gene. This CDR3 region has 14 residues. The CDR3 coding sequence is TGTGCCAGCAGCCCTTCCGTGAACACCGGGGAGCTGTTTTTT. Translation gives CASSPSVNTGELFF.

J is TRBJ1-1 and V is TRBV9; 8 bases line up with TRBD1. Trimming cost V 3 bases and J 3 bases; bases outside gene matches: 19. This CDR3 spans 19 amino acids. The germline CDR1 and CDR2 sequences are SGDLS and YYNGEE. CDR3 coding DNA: TGTGCCAGCAGCGCGTCCCAGGGGGCGGGGGCTCTAGGGGACACTGAAGCTTTCTTT. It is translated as CASSASQGAGALGDTEAFF.

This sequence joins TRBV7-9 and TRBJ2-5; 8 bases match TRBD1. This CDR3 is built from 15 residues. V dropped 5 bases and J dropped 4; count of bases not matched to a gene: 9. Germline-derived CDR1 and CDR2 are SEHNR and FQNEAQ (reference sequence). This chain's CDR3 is CASSPGTGQAETQYF. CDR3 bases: TGTGCCAGCAGCCCGGGGACAGGTCAAGCAGAGACCCAGTACTTC.

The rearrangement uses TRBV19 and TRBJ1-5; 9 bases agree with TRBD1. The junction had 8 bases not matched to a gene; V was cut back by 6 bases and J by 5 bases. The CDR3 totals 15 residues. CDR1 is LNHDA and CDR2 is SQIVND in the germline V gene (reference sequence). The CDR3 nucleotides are TGTGCCAGTAGGCCACCGGGACAGGGATATCAGCCCCAGCATTTT. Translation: CASRPPGQGYQPQHF. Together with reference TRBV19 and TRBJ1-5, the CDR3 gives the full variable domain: DGGITQSPKYLFRKEGQNVTLSCEQNLNHDAMYWYRQDPGQGLRLIYYSQIVNDFQKGDIAEGYSVSREKKESFPLTVTSAQKNPTAFYLCASRPPGQGYQPQHFGDGTRLSIL.

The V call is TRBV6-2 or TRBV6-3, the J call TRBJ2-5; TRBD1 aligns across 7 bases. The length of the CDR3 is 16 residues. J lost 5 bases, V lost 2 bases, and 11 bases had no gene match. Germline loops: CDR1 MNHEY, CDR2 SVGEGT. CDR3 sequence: CASSYGATGSVETQYF. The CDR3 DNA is TGTGCCAGCAGTTACGGTGCGACAGGGAGCGTGGAGACCCAGTACTTC.

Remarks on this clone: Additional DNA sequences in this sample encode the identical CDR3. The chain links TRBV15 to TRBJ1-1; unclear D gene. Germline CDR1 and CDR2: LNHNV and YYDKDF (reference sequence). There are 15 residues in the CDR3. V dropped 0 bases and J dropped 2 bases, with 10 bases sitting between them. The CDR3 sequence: CATSRDRNTNTEAFF. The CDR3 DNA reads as TGTGCCACCAGCAGAGATAGGAACACAAACACTGAAGCTTTCTTT.

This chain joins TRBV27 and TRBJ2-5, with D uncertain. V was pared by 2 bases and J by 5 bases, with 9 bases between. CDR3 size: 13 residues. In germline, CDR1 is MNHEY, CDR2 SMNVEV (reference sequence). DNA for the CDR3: TGTGCCAGCAGTTTACGCCTCCAGGAGACCCAGTACTTC. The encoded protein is CASSLRLQETQYF.

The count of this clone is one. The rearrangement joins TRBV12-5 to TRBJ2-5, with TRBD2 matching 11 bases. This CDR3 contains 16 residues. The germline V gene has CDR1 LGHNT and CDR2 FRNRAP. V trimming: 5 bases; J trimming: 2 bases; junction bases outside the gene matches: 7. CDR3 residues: CASGMGSSGGQETQYF. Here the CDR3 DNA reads TGTGCTAGTGGTATGGGTTCTAGCGGGGGGCAAGAGACCCAGTACTTC.

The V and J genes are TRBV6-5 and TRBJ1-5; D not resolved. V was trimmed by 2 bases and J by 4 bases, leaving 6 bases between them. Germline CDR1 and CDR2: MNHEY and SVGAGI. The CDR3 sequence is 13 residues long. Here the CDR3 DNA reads TGTGCCAGCAGTTACAATGGGAATCAGCCCCAGCATTTT. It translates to CASSYNGNQPQHF.

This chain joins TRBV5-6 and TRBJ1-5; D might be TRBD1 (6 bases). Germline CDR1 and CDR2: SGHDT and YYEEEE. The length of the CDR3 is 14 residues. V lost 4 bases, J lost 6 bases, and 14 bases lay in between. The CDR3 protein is CASSRAGEGQPQHF. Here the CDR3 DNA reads TGTGCCAGCAGCAGGGCAGGGGAAGGTCAGCCCCAGCATTTT.

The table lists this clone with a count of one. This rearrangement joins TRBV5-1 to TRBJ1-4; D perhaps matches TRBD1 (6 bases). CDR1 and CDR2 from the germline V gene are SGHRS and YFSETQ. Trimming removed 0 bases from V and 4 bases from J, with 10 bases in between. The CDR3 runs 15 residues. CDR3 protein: CASSLVGGRNEKLFF. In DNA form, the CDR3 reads TGCGCCAGCAGCTTGGTAGGGGGACGTAATGAAAAACTGTTTTTT.

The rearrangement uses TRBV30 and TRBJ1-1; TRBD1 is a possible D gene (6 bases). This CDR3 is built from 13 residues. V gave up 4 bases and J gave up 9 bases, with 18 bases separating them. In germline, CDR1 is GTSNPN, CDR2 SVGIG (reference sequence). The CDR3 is CAWIYHREEKAFF. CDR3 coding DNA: TGTGCCTGGATCTACCACAGGGAAGAGAAAGCTTTCTTT.

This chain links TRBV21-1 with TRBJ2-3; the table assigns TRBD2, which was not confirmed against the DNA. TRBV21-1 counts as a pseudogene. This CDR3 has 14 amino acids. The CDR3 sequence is CASSKERGEDTQYF. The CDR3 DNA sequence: TGTGCCAGCAGCAAAGAACGGGGTGAGGATACGCAGTATTTT.

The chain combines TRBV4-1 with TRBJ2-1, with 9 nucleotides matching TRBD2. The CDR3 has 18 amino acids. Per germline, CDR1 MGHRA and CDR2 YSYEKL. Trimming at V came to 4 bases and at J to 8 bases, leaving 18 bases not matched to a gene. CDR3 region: CASSPRASGVSWGDEQFF. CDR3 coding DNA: TGCGCCAGCAGCCCCCGGGCTAGCGGGGTTTCTTGGGGGGATGAGCAGTTCTTC.

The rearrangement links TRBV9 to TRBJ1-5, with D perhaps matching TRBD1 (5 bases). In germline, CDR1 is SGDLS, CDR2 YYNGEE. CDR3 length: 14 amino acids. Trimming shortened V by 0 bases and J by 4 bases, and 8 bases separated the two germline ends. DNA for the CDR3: TGTGCCAGCAGCGTAGAGCCAGGGAATCAGCCCCAGCATTTT. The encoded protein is CASSVEPGNQPQHF.

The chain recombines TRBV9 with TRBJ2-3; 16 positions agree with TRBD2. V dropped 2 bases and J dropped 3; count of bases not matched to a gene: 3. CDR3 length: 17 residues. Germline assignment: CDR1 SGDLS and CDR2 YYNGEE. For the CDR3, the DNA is TGTGCCAGCAGCGTGGGGACTAGCGGGGGGGCAACAGATACGCAGTATTTT. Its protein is CASSVGTSGGATDTQYF.

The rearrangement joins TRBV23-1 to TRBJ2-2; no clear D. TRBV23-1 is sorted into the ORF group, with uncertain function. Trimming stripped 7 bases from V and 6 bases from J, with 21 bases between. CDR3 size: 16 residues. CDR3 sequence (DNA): TGCGCCAGCAAACGTTCCTGGGAATATGGTTCCGGGGAGCTGTTTTTT. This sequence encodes CASKRSWEYGSGELFF.

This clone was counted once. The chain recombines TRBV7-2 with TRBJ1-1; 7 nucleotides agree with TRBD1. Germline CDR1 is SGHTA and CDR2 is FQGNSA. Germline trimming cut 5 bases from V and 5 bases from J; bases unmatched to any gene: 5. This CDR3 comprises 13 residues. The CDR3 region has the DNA TGTGCCAGCAGCCCACTGACAGGGACTGAAGCTTTCTTT. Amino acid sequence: CASSPLTGTEAFF.

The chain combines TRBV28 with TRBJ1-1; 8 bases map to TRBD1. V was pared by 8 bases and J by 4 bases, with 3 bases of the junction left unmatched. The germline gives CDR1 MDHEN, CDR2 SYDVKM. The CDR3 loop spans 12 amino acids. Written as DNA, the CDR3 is TGTGCCAGCCAGGGGGCGGGCACTGAAGCTTTCTTT. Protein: CASQGAGTEAFF.

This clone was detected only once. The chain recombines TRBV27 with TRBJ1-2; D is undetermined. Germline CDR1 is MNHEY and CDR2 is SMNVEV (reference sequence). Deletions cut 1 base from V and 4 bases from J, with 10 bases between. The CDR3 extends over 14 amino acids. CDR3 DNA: TGTGCCAGCAGTTTATTTGAACGGATCTATGGCTACACCTTC. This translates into CASSLFERIYGYTF.

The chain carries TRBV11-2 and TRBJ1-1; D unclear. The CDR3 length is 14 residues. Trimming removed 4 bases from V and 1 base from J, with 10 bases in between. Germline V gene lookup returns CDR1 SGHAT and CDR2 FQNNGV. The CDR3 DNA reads TGTGCCAGCAGCTCGCCGACACGGAACACTGAAGCTTTCTTT. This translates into CASSSPTRNTEAFF. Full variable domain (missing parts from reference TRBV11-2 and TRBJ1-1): EAGVAQSPRYKIIEKRQSVAFWCNPISGHATLYWYQQILGQGPKLLIQFQNNGVVDDSQLPKDRFSAERLKGVDSTLKIQPAKLEDSAVYLCASSSPTRNTEAFFGQGTRLTVV.